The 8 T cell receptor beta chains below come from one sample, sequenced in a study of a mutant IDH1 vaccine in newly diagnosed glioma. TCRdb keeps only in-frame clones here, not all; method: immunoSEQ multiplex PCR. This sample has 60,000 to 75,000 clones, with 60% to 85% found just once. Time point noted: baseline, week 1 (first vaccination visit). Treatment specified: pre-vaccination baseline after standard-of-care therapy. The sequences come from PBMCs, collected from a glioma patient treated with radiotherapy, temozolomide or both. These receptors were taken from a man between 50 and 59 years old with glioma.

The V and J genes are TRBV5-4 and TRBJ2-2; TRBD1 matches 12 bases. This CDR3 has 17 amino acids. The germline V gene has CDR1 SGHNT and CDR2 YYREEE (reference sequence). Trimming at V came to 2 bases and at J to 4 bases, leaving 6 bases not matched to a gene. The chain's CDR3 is CASSLTGQGAGTGELFF. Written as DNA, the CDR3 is TGTGCCAGCAGCTTAACGGGACAGGGGGCGGGCACCGGGGAGCTGTTTTTT.

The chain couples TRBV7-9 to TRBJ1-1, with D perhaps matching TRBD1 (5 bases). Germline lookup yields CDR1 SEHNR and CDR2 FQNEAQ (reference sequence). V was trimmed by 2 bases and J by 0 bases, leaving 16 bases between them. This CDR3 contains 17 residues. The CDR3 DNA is TGTGCCAGCAGCTTATTTCCGGACAAAGACATGAACACTGAAGCTTTCTTT. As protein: CASSLFPDKDMNTEAFF. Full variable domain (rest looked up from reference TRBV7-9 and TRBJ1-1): DTGVSQNPRHKITKRGQNVTFRCDPISEHNRLYWYRQTLGQGPEFLTYFQNEAQLEKSRLLSDRFSAERPKGSFSTLEIQRTEQGDSAMYLCASSLFPDKDMNTEAFFGQGTRLTVV.

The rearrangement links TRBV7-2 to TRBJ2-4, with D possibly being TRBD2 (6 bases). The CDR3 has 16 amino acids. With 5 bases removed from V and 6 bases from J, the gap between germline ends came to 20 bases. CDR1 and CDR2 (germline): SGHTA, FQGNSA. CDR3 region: CASSLGTPVARNIQYF. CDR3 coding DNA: TGTGCCAGCAGCCTTGGGACTCCGGTTGCGAGAAACATTCAGTACTTC.

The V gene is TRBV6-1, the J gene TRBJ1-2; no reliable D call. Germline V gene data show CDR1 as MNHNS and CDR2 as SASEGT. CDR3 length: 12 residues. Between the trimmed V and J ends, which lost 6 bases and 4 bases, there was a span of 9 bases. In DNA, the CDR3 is TGTGCCAGCAGCCCCGGAGCCTATGGCTACACCTTC. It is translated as CASSPGAYGYTF.

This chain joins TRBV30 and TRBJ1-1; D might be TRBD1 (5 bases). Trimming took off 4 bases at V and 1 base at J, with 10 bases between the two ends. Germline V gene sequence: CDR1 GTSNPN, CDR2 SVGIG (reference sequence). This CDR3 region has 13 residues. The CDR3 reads CAWKGRRNTEAFF. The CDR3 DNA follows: TGTGCCTGGAAGGGGAGGAGGAACACTGAAGCTTTCTTT.

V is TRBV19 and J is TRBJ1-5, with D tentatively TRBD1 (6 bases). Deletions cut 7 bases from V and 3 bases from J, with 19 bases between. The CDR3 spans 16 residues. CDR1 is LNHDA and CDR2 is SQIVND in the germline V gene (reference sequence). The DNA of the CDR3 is TGTGCCAGTAAGTGGGGGCCAGGGGCTACCAATCAGCCCCAGCATTTT. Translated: CASKWGPGATNQPQHF.

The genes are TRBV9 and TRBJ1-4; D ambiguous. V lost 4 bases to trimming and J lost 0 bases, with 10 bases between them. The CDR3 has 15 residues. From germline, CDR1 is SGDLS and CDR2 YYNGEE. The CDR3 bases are TGTGCCAGCAGCCCGTCGGGAACAACTAATGAAAAACTGTTTTTT. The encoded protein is CASSPSGTTNEKLFF.

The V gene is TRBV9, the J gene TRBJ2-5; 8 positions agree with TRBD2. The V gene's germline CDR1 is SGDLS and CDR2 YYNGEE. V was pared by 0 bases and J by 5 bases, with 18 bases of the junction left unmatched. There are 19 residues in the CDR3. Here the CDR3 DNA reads TGTGCCAGCAGCGTAGGTCCCGGTCAGTCAACGGGGGGGCGTGAGACCCAGTACTTC. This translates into CASSVGPGQSTGGRETQYF.